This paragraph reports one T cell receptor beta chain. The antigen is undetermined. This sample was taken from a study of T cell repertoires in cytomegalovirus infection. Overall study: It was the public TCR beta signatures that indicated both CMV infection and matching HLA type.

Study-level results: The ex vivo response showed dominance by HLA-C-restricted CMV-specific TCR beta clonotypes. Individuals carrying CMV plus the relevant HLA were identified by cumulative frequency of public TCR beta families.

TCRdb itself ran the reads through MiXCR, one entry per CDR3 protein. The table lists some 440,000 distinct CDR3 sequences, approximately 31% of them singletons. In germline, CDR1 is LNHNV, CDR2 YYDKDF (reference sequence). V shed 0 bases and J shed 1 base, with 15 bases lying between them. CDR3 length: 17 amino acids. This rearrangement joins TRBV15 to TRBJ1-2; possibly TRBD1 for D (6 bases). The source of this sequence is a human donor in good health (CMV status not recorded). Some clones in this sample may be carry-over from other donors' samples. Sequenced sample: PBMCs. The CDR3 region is CATSRDGGGLLNYGYTF. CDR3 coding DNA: TGTGCCACCAGCAGAGACGGAGGGGGTCTACTTAACTATGGCTACACCTTC.